This TCR beta chain was found in a study of T-cell memory formation after mild COVID-19. Amplification by 5'RACE using constant-segment primers produced TCR alpha and TCR beta cDNA libraries that carried sample barcodes and UMIs. TCRdb passed the 5' RACE reads through MiXCR, listing each CDR3 protein once. The table includes tens of thousands of distinct CDR3 sequences, approximately 7% detected once. The CDR3 loop spans 14 amino acids. Germline CDR1 is SGHRS and CDR2 is YFSETQ. V lost 1 base, J lost 7 bases, and 11 bases lay in between. The TCR sequence derives from a man younger than 35 who had mild COVID-19 (a few samples of this study predate the infection). Cell type and time point are not known. The source material was PBMCs or a T cell subset sorted from them (not recorded which). The J gene is TRBJ2-2, the V gene TRBV5-1; D is perhaps TRBD1 (5 bases). CDR3 nucleotides: TGCGCCAGCAGCTTGAGGGAACAGGACGGGGAGCTGTTTTTT. Translating gives CASSLREQDGELFF.